The 25 T cell receptor beta chains below all came from one sample that was sequenced in a study of T cell therapy after organ transplantation. Generated by immunoSEQ multiplex PCR, the TCRdb table keeps only in-frame clones and is missing some. The repertoire has around 20,000 clones, over 80% of them found once; the top ten carry around a third. No antigens are known for them. The time point was: 20-29 weeks after completion of therapy. The sample consisted of CD8+ T cells from blood, taken after autologous CMV-specific T cell therapy. These TCRs come from a human patient who had received a solid organ transplant and had CMV disease. Some T cells here may be from the graft donor.

This clone appeared once. V is TRBV9 and J is TRBJ2-1; D gene unclear. V was shortened by 3 bases and J by 5 bases, with 9 bases between the two germline ends. Germline V gene sequence: CDR1 SGDLS, CDR2 YYNGEE. The CDR3 is made up of 13 amino acids. The CDR3 region has the DNA TGTGCCAGCAGCGGTGCCACAAACAATGAGCAGTTCTTC. It is translated as CASSGATNNEQFF.

The V and J genes are TRBV6-5 and TRBJ2-1; possible D gene TRBD2, 5 bases. The V end lost 2 bases, the J end lost 3 bases, and 5 bases lay between the germline ends. This CDR3 is 13 amino acids long. The V gene's germline CDR1 is MNHEY and CDR2 SVGAGI. The CDR3 DNA is TGTGCCAGCAGTTACCGGGACTACAATGAGCAGTTCTTC. Translating gives CASSYRDYNEQFF.

The chain carries TRBV28 and TRBJ2-7; maybe TRBD1 (6 bases). The CDR3 has 13 amino acids. Trimming stripped 2 bases from V and 2 bases from J, with 7 bases between. Looked up from germline, CDR1 is MDHEN and CDR2 is SYDVKM. The CDR3 here is CASSLRGTYEQYF. The CDR3 bases are TGTGCCAGCAGTTTAAGGGGGACCTACGAGCAGTACTTC.

This chain connects TRBV23-1 to TRBJ1-6; D remains unclear. TRBV23-1 is classed as an ORF, of uncertain function. This CDR3 has 13 residues. Trimming shortened V by 3 bases and J by 9 bases, and 9 bases separated the two germline ends. The CDR3 here is CASSHSVFSPLHF. For the CDR3, the DNA is TGCGCCAGCAGTCACTCTGTCTTTTCACCCCTCCACTTT.

The V gene is TRBV6-5, the J gene TRBJ2-2, with D perhaps TRBD1 (5 bases). Per the germline V gene, CDR1 is MNHEY and CDR2 is SVGAGI. The CDR3 runs 14 residues. The V end lost 7 bases, the J end lost 9 bases, and 18 bases lay between the germline ends. The DNA for the CDR3 is TGTGCCAGCAAAATCAAGGACACCTCCCGGGAGCTGTTTTTT. Protein: CASKIKDTSRELFF.

This clone was counted once. The chain joins TRBV7-9 to TRBJ1-2; D unresolved. CDR1 is SEHNR and CDR2 is FQNEAQ in the germline V gene (reference sequence). The CDR3 contains 14 residues. Trimming pared 2 bases from V and 4 bases from J, leaving 11 bases between. CDR3 bases: TGTGCCAGCAGCTTAAGCGGCAGCACCTATGGCTACACCTTC. Its translation is CASSLSGSTYGYTF.

This chain joins TRBV27 and TRBJ1-5; weak D call: TRBD1 (5 bases). Germline CDR1 MNHEY, CDR2 SMNVEV (reference sequence). There are 14 residues in the CDR3. The V end was cut by 5 bases, the J end by 2 bases, with 10 bases between. CDR3 nucleotides: TGTGCCAGCAGTAAGGGACTGGGCAATCAGCCCCAGCATTTT. Translation gives CASSKGLGNQPQHF.

The J gene is TRBJ2-5, the V gene TRBV6-5; D gene ambiguous. V lost 7 bases, J lost 1 base, and 10 bases lay in between. The CDR3 consists of 13 residues. The V gene's germline CDR1 is MNHEY and CDR2 SVGAGI. The CDR3 coding sequence is TGTGCCAGCATTAGAGAACCCCAAGAGACCCAGTACTTC. The encoded protein is CASIREPQETQYF.

CDR3 region: CAISELRDSISQPQHF. In nucleotides, the CDR3 is TGTGCCATCAGTGAACTCCGGGACAGTATATCTCAGCCCCAGCATTTT. J is TRBJ1-5 and V is TRBV10-3; 7 bases are shared with TRBD1. Germline lookup yields CDR1 ENHRY and CDR2 SYGVKD. The CDR3 extends over 16 amino acids. V was clipped by 3 bases and J by 6 bases; unmatched bases: 11.

This clone was observed once. The rearrangement links TRBV19 to TRBJ2-1; D gene ambiguous. Germline values: CDR1 LNHDA, CDR2 SQIVND (reference sequence). The CDR3 extends over 16 amino acids. The V end lost 3 bases, the J end lost 5 bases, and 17 bases lay between the germline ends. The CDR3 nucleotides read TGTGCCAGTAGTATCTCCCGCGGCGTACACGACAATGAGCAGTTCTTC. Residues: CASSISRGVHDNEQFF. Based on the CDR3 plus reference TRBV19 and TRBJ2-1, the full variable domain is DGGITQSPKYLFRKEGQNVTLSCEQNLNHDAMYWYRQDPGQGLRLIYYSQIVNDFQKGDIAEGYSVSREKKESFPLTVTSAQKNPTAFYLCASSISRGVHDNEQFFGPGTRLTVL.

The J gene is TRBJ1-2, the V gene TRBV4-3; 9 bases agree with TRBD1. The CDR3 is made up of 17 amino acids. Trimming removed 0 bases from V and 4 bases from J; junction bases left unmatched: 9. CDR1 is LGHNA and CDR2 is YSLEER in the germline V gene. The CDR3 DNA sequence: TGCGCCAGCAGCCAAGAAGTTTCGACAGGGGGTGCCTATGGCTACACCTTC. Protein product: CASSQEVSTGGAYGYTF.

The chain links TRBV5-4 to TRBJ2-7, with 10 bases fitting TRBD2. CDR3 size: 14 residues. With 2 bases clipped from V and 3 bases from J, the junction kept 2 bases outside the gene matches. Per the germline V gene, CDR1 is SGHNT and CDR2 is YYREEE (reference sequence). The CDR3 loop reads CASSLSGRGYEQYF. DNA for the CDR3: TGTGCCAGCAGCTTAAGCGGGAGGGGCTACGAGCAGTACTTC.

Worth noting for this clone: One junction end does not reproduce the germline sequence, and a read error may be involved. The rearrangement joins TRBV6-5 to TRBJ2-7; no clear D. Germline V gene lookup returns CDR1 MNHEY and CDR2 SVGAGI. The CDR3 is made up of 13 amino acids. The CDR3 protein is CVSSYGASYEQYF. CDR3 bases: TGTGTCAGCAGTTACGGAGCGAGCTACGAGCAGTACTTC.

This clone was found a few times. The chain employs TRBV6-6 and TRBJ1-1; D remains unclear. Germline CDR1 and CDR2: MNHNY and SVGAGI (reference sequence). Trimming stripped 6 bases from V and 0 bases from J, with 2 bases between. This CDR3 has 11 amino acids. CDR3 residues: CASRVNTEAFF. The CDR3 bases are TGTGCCAGCAGGGTGAACACTGAAGCTTTCTTT.

The chain has TRBV7-9 and TRBJ2-3; no clear D gene. The V gene's germline CDR1 is SEHNR and CDR2 FQNEAQ (reference sequence). With 1 base removed from V and 0 bases from J, the gap between germline ends came to 11 bases. The CDR3 spans 16 residues. Written as DNA, the CDR3 is TGTGCCAGCAGCTTAGGTATAGCTTCCAGCACAGATACGCAGTATTTT. Translation: CASSLGIASSTDTQYF. The full variable domain, with the rest looked up from reference TRBV7-9 and TRBJ2-3, is DTGVSQNPRHKITKRGQNVTFRCDPISEHNRLYWYRQTLGQGPEFLTYFQNEAQLEKSRLLSDRFSAERPKGSFSTLEIQRTEQGDSAMYLCASSLGIASSTDTQYFGPGTRLTVL.

The chain employs TRBV21-1 and TRBJ1-5; the D segment call TRBD1 is taken from the table without a DNA check. TRBV21-1 is listed as a pseudogene. The CDR3 extends over 16 amino acids. CDR3 sequence: CASSHNPGVSNQPQHF. CDR3 DNA sequence: TGTGCCAGCAGTCACAATCCAGGGGTTAGCAATCAGCCCCAGCATTTT.

The gene calls are TRBV19 and TRBJ2-5, with TRBD2 identical over 9 bases. V trimming: 5 bases; J trimming: 4 bases; junction bases outside the gene matches: 5. The CDR3 loop spans 14 amino acids. Per germline, CDR1 LNHDA and CDR2 SQIVND (reference sequence). The CDR3 sequence is CASSEGTSLETQYF. The CDR3 region has the DNA TGTGCCAGTAGTGAAGGGACTAGCTTAGAGACCCAGTACTTC.

This clone was detected only a few times. Distinct nucleotide sequences in the sample also encode this CDR3. The rearrangement joins TRBV13 to TRBJ2-7; D gene ambiguous. Trimming took off 3 bases at V and 0 bases at J, with 3 bases between the two ends. Per the germline V gene, CDR1 is PRHDT and CDR2 is FYEKMQ (reference sequence). The CDR3 covers 12 residues. CDR3 residues: CASSFSSYEQYF. CDR3 nucleotides: TGTGCCAGCAGCTTCTCCTCCTACGAGCAGTACTTC. The variable domain in full, with the rest retrieved from reference TRBV13 and TRBJ2-7, is AAGVIQSPRHLIKEKRETATLKCYPIPRHDTVYWYQQGPGQDPQFLISFYEKMQSDKGSIPDRFSAQQFSDYHSELNMSSLELGDSALYFCASSFSSYEQYFGPGTRLTVT.

The rearrangement links TRBV27 to TRBJ1-1; D uncertain. V was clipped by 4 bases and J by 1 base, with 10 bases between them. The CDR3 length is 14 residues. Germline V gives CDR1 MNHEY, CDR2 SMNVEV (reference sequence). The CDR3 DNA is TGTGCCAGCAGTTCAACCGACGGGAACACTGAAGCTTTCTTT. The encoded protein is CASSSTDGNTEAFF.

V and J are TRBV7-9 and TRBJ1-5; 8 bases fit TRBD1. V shed 1 base and J 4 bases; nucleotides not matched to a gene: 3. This CDR3 has 15 residues. The germline CDR1 and CDR2 sequences are SEHNR and FQNEAQ (reference sequence). The CDR3 loop reads CASSLGTGYNQPQHF. The CDR3 DNA follows: TGTGCCAGCAGCTTAGGGACAGGGTATAATCAGCCCCAGCATTTT. The whole variable domain, remainder taken from reference TRBV7-9 and TRBJ1-5, is DTGVSQNPRHKITKRGQNVTFRCDPISEHNRLYWYRQTLGQGPEFLTYFQNEAQLEKSRLLSDRFSAERPKGSFSTLEIQRTEQGDSAMYLCASSLGTGYNQPQHFGDGTRLSIL.

The count of this clone is one. The rearrangement links TRBV29-1 to TRBJ2-5; TRBD1 aligns across 9 bases. Germline assignment: CDR1 SQVTM and CDR2 ANQGSEA. V shed 1 base, J shed 4 bases, and the junction held 4 bases outside the gene matches. The CDR3 length is 14 residues. For the CDR3, the DNA is TGCAGCGTTGAAGTTTGGACAGGGGTAGAGACCCAGTACTTC. It encodes CSVEVWTGVETQYF.

The J gene is TRBJ2-5, the V gene TRBV9; D possibly corresponds to TRBD1 (6 bases). Trimming pared 3 bases from V and 5 bases from J, leaving 14 bases between. The germline V gene encodes CDR1 SGDLS and CDR2 YYNGEE. CDR3 length: 14 amino acids. Here the CDR3 DNA reads TGTGCCAGCAGCGATCCAGGGGTTGGTGAGACCCAGTACTTC. This translates into CASSDPGVGETQYF.

This chain uses TRBV12-5 with TRBJ1-3; D is unclear. This CDR3 spans 12 amino acids. Germline V lookup: CDR1 LGHNT, CDR2 FRNRAP. The ends were cut back, 9 bases at V and 2 bases at J, with 8 bases in the middle. CDR3 DNA: TGTGCTAGCGCGGACCCTGGAAACACCATATATTTT. This sequence encodes CASADPGNTIYF.

V is TRBV28 and J is TRBJ2-7, with D unresolved. This CDR3 contains 13 residues. Germline CDR1 MDHEN, CDR2 SYDVKM. Trimming removed 6 bases from V and 6 bases from J, with 15 bases in between. The CDR3 here is CASSPLPSGEQYF. CDR3 DNA: TGTGCCAGCAGCCCTCTGCCTTCAGGCGAGCAGTACTTC.

The chain joins TRBV27 to TRBJ2-5; TRBD2 agrees at 13 bases. J gave up 11 bases and V 6 bases, and 12 bases lay outside the gene matches. Germline V gives CDR1 MNHEY, CDR2 SMNVEV (reference sequence). The CDR3 consists of 15 residues. The CDR3 coding sequence is TGTGCCAGCAGCCCACGGACTAGCGGGAGTAGAGAGCAGTACTTC. It codes for CASSPRTSGSREQYF.